A selection of T cell receptor beta chains follows, all from one sample in a study of CD8 T cells in ankylosing spondylitis. TCRdb called the 5' RACE reads again in MiXCR, with one record for every CDR3 protein. The sample includes about 220,000 distinct CDR3 sequences, 7.3% of them seen just once. Sequenced material: blood, either unsorted or a sorted T cell fraction (not recorded which). Receptors were obtained from a male donor with ankylosing spondylitis. Both conserved end residues are part of each CDR3. A D gene is named only where the DNA matches it firmly. Clone size is stated in some rows and not others, as once, few, many or a class when expanded.

D gene: -
clone size: many
V gene: TRBV7-2
J gene: TRBJ2-7
CDR3 length: 14
CDR3 DNA: TGTGCCAGCAGCCCAGTCCCAGGGACCGGTGAGCAGTACTTC
CDR3 protein: CASSPVPGTGEQYF

D gene: -
clone size: many
V gene: TRBV20-1
J gene: TRBJ2-1
CDR3 length: 16
CDR3 DNA: TGCAGTGCTAGAGAAGTCGGAAAGAGCTCCTACAATGAGCAGTTCTTC
CDR3 protein: CSAREVGKSSYNEQFF

D gene: -
clone size: many
V gene: TRBV9
J gene: TRBJ2-2
CDR3 length: 17
CDR3 DNA: TGTGCCAGCACCGTTTTCGTAAGGGGAGCGGACACCGGGGAGCTGTTTTTT
CDR3 protein: CASTVFVRGADTGELFF

D gene: -
clone size: many
V gene: TRBV4-3
J gene: TRBJ2-2
CDR3 length: 14
CDR3 DNA: TGCGCCAGCAGCCGACTGACAGCCACCGGGGAGCTGTTTTTT
CDR3 protein: CASSRLTATGELFF

D gene: -
clone size: many
V gene: TRBV19
J gene: TRBJ2-2
CDR3 length: 15
CDR3 DNA: TGTGCCACTACACTGGAGGCAGCCGTTTCCGGGGAGCTGTTTTTT
CDR3 protein: CATTLEAAVSGELFF

D gene: TRBD1
clone size: many
V gene: TRBV4-2
J gene: TRBJ2-7
CDR3 length: 15
CDR3 DNA: TGTGCCAGCAGCCCGACACAGGGGATGACCTACGAGCAGTACTTC
CDR3 protein: CASSPTQGMTYEQYF

D gene: -
clone size: -
V gene: TRBV29-1
J gene: TRBJ2-3
CDR3 length: 12
CDR3 DNA: TGCAGCGTTGAAGTCAGAATAGATACGCAGTATTTT
CDR3 protein: CSVEVRIDTQYF

D gene: TRBD1
clone size: -
V gene: TRBV13
J gene: TRBJ2-2
CDR3 length: 20
CDR3 DNA: TGTGCCAGCAGCTTAGGCCGAGGGACAGGGGTACTAACGGACACCGGGGAGCTGTTTTTT
CDR3 protein: CASSLGRGTGVLTDTGELFF

D gene: TRBD2
clone size: many
V gene: TRBV7-9
J gene: TRBJ2-1
CDR3 length: 16
CDR3 DNA: TGTGCCAGCAGCTTAGGCTGGCGGGAGGCATACAATGAGCAGTTCTTC
CDR3 protein: CASSLGWREAYNEQFF

D gene: TRBD2
clone size: many
V gene: TRBV12-5
J gene: TRBJ2-1
CDR3 length: 21
CDR3 DNA: TGTGCTAGTGGTTTGGTACCAGGGACTAGCGGGGGATTAAGTAATTACAATGAGCAGTTCTTC
CDR3 protein: CASGLVPGTSGGLSNYNEQFF

D gene: TRBD1
clone size: many
V gene: TRBV28
J gene: TRBJ2-7
CDR3 length: 13
CDR3 DNA: TGTGCCAGCAGTTTTCAGGGGGCGGGCGAGCAGTACTTC
CDR3 protein: CASSFQGAGEQYF

D gene: -
clone size: many
V gene: TRBV29-1
J gene: TRBJ2-1
CDR3 length: 14
CDR3 DNA: TGCAGCGTTGACAGGGCACGATCCTACAATGAGCAGTTCTTC
CDR3 protein: CSVDRARSYNEQFF

D gene: TRBD2
clone size: many
V gene: TRBV29-1
J gene: TRBJ2-7
CDR3 length: 14
CDR3 DNA: TGCAGCGTTGGCTTAGCGGGGAGCTCCTACGAGCAGTACTTC
CDR3 protein: CSVGLAGSSYEQYF

D gene: TRBD2
clone size: -
V gene: TRBV5-1
J gene: TRBJ2-7
CDR3 length: 14
CDR3 DNA: TGCGCCAGCAGCTGGACTAGCGGGAGCCACGAGCAGTACTTC
CDR3 protein: CASSWTSGSHEQYF

D gene: -
clone size: few
V gene: TRBV6-6
J gene: TRBJ2-7
CDR3 length: 13
CDR3 DNA: TGTGCCAGCAGGCCGGGACACGGATACGAGCAGTACTTC
CDR3 protein: CASRPGHGYEQYF

D gene: -
clone size: many
V gene: TRBV2
J gene: TRBJ1-2
CDR3 length: 12
CDR3 DNA: TGTGCCAGCCGGACACAGGAACCTGACTACACCTTC
CDR3 protein: CASRTQEPDYTF

D gene: TRBD1
clone size: few
V gene: TRBV29-1
J gene: TRBJ1-1
CDR3 length: 15
CDR3 DNA: TGCAGCGTCCTCCTCCTCCGAAGGGGGCAATCTGAAGCTTTCTTT
CDR3 protein: CSVLLLRRGQSEAFF

D gene: TRBD1
clone size: -
V gene: TRBV5-1
J gene: TRBJ2-7
CDR3 length: 14
CDR3 DNA: TGCGCCAGCAGCTTAAATACAGGGGGGTACGAGCAGTACTTC
CDR3 protein: CASSLNTGGYEQYF

D gene: -
clone size: -
V gene: TRBV20-1
J gene: TRBJ1-1
CDR3 length: 14
CDR3 DNA: TGCAGTGCCATAGGAAGGGCTTTGGGCACTGAAGCTTTCTTT
CDR3 protein: CSAIGRALGTEAFF

D gene: TRBD1
clone size: many
V gene: TRBV5-1
J gene: TRBJ2-1
CDR3 length: 18
CDR3 DNA: TGCGCCAGCAGTCGGGACAGTAGACTCCTCGCCTTCTACAATGAGCAGTTCTTC
CDR3 protein: CASSRDSRLLAFYNEQFF

D gene: TRBD2
clone size: few
V gene: TRBV9
J gene: TRBJ2-3
CDR3 length: 16
CDR3 DNA: TGTGCCAGCAGCGTAGTAATGAGCGGGAGAACAGATACGCAGTATTTT
CDR3 protein: CASSVVMSGRTDTQYF

D gene: TRBD1
clone size: -
V gene: TRBV6-2/TRBV6-3
J gene: TRBJ1-5
CDR3 length: 16
CDR3 DNA: TGTGCCAGCAGCCATAGGCTGGGACAGGGAGATCAGCCCCAGCATTTT
CDR3 protein: CASSHRLGQGDQPQHF

D gene: -
clone size: -
V gene: TRBV18
J gene: TRBJ2-3
CDR3 length: 16
CDR3 DNA: TGTGCCAGCTCACCACAGGAATACCCTAGCACAGATACGCAGTATTTT
CDR3 protein: CASSPQEYPSTDTQYF

D gene: -
clone size: many
V gene: TRBV12-5
J gene: TRBJ2-7
CDR3 length: 13
CDR3 DNA: TGTGCTAGTGGTTCCCAGGACCGGATAGAGCAGTACTTC
CDR3 protein: CASGSQDRIEQYF

D gene: -
clone size: many
V gene: TRBV27
J gene: TRBJ1-4
CDR3 length: 11
CDR3 DNA: TGTGCCAGCAGCGCCGGACAAAAACTGTTTTTT
CDR3 protein: CASSAGQKLFF

D gene: -
clone size: many
V gene: TRBV27
J gene: TRBJ2-1
CDR3 length: 15
CDR3 DNA: TGTGCCAGCAGCTGGGCCGTGGAGGGAACCAATGAGCAGTTCTTC
CDR3 protein: CASSWAVEGTNEQFF

D gene: -
clone size: few
V gene: TRBV7-9
J gene: TRBJ1-4
CDR3 length: 17
CDR3 DNA: TGTGCCAGCAGCTTAGCTCTCTCAGGGTCTACTAATGAAAAACTGTTTTTT
CDR3 protein: CASSLALSGSTNEKLFF

D gene: -
clone size: many
V gene: TRBV20-1
J gene: TRBJ2-3
CDR3 length: 16
CDR3 DNA: TGCAGTGCTAGAGCCCCCATCGAACGATTCACAGATACGCAGTATTTT
CDR3 protein: CSARAPIERFTDTQYF

D gene: -
clone size: many
V gene: TRBV5-1
J gene: TRBJ1-1
CDR3 length: 14
CDR3 DNA: TGCGCCAGCAGCCCCGGAAGGGGGAACGCTGAAGCTTTCTTT
CDR3 protein: CASSPGRGNAEAFF

D gene: TRBD1
clone size: many
V gene: TRBV6-4
J gene: TRBJ2-1
CDR3 length: 12
CDR3 DNA: TGTGCCAGCGGACAGGGGGAGAATGAGCAGTTCTTC
CDR3 protein: CASGQGENEQFF

D gene: -
clone size: -
V gene: TRBV11-2
J gene: TRBJ2-7
CDR3 length: 13
CDR3 DNA: TGTGCCAGCAGCTTAGATATAGGTTACGAGCAGTACTTC
CDR3 protein: CASSLDIGYEQYF

D gene: -
clone size: many
V gene: TRBV28
J gene: TRBJ1-1
CDR3 length: 14
CDR3 DNA: TGTGCCAGCAGTTTATTGGAGAAGAACACTGAAGCTTTCTTT
CDR3 protein: CASSLLEKNTEAFF

D gene: TRBD2
clone size: many
V gene: TRBV7-9
J gene: TRBJ2-6
CDR3 length: 19
CDR3 DNA: TGTGCCAGCAGCCAAATCAGCGGGACGGGTAACTCTGGGGCCAACGTCCTGACTTTC
CDR3 protein: CASSQISGTGNSGANVLTF

D gene: -
clone size: few
V gene: TRBV15
J gene: TRBJ2-2
CDR3 length: 14
CDR3 DNA: TGTGCCACCAGCAGAGACAGTGGAAGGGGGGAGCTGTTTTTT
CDR3 protein: CATSRDSGRGELFF

D gene: TRBD2
clone size: many
V gene: TRBV9
J gene: TRBJ2-5
CDR3 length: 17
CDR3 DNA: TGTGCCAGCAGAGCGGGACTAGCGGGGGCCTTCCAAGAGACCCAGTACTTC
CDR3 protein: CASRAGLAGAFQETQYF

D gene: TRBD1
clone size: -
V gene: TRBV14
J gene: TRBJ2-7
CDR3 length: 15
CDR3 DNA: TGTGCCAGCAGACCCCCGGGACAGGGTGCCTACGAGCAGTACTTC
CDR3 protein: CASRPPGQGAYEQYF

D gene: -
clone size: many
V gene: TRBV27
J gene: TRBJ1-1
CDR3 length: 14
CDR3 DNA: TGTGCCAGCAGTTTAAGTAACACTTACACTGAAGCTTTCTTT
CDR3 protein: CASSLSNTYTEAFF

D gene: -
clone size: -
V gene: TRBV5-1
J gene: TRBJ2-5
CDR3 length: 15
CDR3 DNA: TGCGCCAGCGGCGGTTGGCATGGAGGCCGGGAGACCCAGTACTTC
CDR3 protein: CASGGWHGGRETQYF

D gene: -
clone size: many
V gene: TRBV5-6
J gene: TRBJ1-1
CDR3 length: 13
CDR3 DNA: TGTGCCAGCAGCTTGGCGAGGAACACTGAAGCTTTCTTT
CDR3 protein: CASSLARNTEAFF

D gene: -
clone size: many
V gene: TRBV4-1
J gene: TRBJ2-2
CDR3 length: 18
CDR3 DNA: TGCGCCAGCAGCCCAACTACAGGGCTGGGAAGGTGGCCCGGGGAGCTGTTTTTT
CDR3 protein: CASSPTTGLGRWPGELFF

D gene: -
clone size: many
V gene: TRBV7-9
J gene: TRBJ1-1
CDR3 length: 15
CDR3 DNA: TGTGCCAGCAGCCGACCAGAGATGGAAGGCACTGAAGCTTTCTTT
CDR3 protein: CASSRPEMEGTEAFF

D gene: -
clone size: few
V gene: TRBV5-4
J gene: TRBJ2-1
CDR3 length: 15
CDR3 DNA: TGTGCCAGCAGCACCTCGAGCATGGGGGCCCATGAGCAGTTCTTC
CDR3 protein: CASSTSSMGAHEQFF

D gene: -
clone size: -
V gene: TRBV18
J gene: TRBJ2-7
CDR3 length: 13
CDR3 DNA: TGTGCCAGCTCACCACCTATCAGCTACGAGCAGTACTTC
CDR3 protein: CASSPPISYEQYF

D gene: -
clone size: many
V gene: TRBV4-2
J gene: TRBJ1-3
CDR3 length: 15
CDR3 DNA: TGTGCCAGCAGCCAAGAGGAGGGGGCTGGAAACACCATATATTTT
CDR3 protein: CASSQEEGAGNTIYF

D gene: TRBD2
clone size: many
V gene: TRBV2
J gene: TRBJ2-1
CDR3 length: 18
CDR3 DNA: TGTGCCACTGAATCGACTAGCGGGGGGGCCCTATCTGGAAATGAGCAGTTCTTC
CDR3 protein: CATESTSGGALSGNEQFF

D gene: -
clone size: many
V gene: TRBV6-2/TRBV6-3
J gene: TRBJ2-7
CDR3 length: 17
CDR3 DNA: TGTGCCAGCAGCCCAGGATCTGGGGGGACAGACACCTACGAGCAGTACTTC
CDR3 protein: CASSPGSGGTDTYEQYF

D gene: TRBD1
clone size: many
V gene: TRBV7-8
J gene: TRBJ2-2
CDR3 length: 14
CDR3 DNA: TGTGCCAGCAACGACAGGGGGCTTAACGGGGAGCTGTTTTTT
CDR3 protein: CASNDRGLNGELFF

D gene: -
clone size: many
V gene: TRBV20-1
J gene: TRBJ1-4
CDR3 length: 13
CDR3 DNA: TGCAGTGCTAGGCTACTGGGTAACGAAAAACTGTTTTTT
CDR3 protein: CSARLLGNEKLFF

D gene: -
clone size: -
V gene: TRBV4-3
J gene: TRBJ2-6
CDR3 length: 16
CDR3 DNA: TGCGCCAGCAGCCAAGACATGGCCACCCTCGCCAACGTCCTGACTTTC
CDR3 protein: CASSQDMATLANVLTF

D gene: TRBD1
clone size: many
V gene: TRBV4-3
J gene: TRBJ2-7
CDR3 length: 15
CDR3 DNA: TGCGCCAGCAGCCAAAGGACAGGGGGTTCCTACGAGCAGTACTTC
CDR3 protein: CASSQRTGGSYEQYF

D gene: -
clone size: few
V gene: TRBV7-6
J gene: TRBJ1-4
CDR3 length: 15
CDR3 DNA: TGTGCCAGCAGCTCTATACAGGGAAGAAATGAAAAACTGTTTTTT
CDR3 protein: CASSSIQGRNEKLFF

D gene: -
clone size: many
V gene: TRBV7-9
J gene: TRBJ2-2
CDR3 length: 12
CDR3 DNA: TGTGCCAGCTTAAAGGGGTCCGGGGAGCTGTTTTTT
CDR3 protein: CASLKGSGELFF

D gene: -
clone size: many
V gene: TRBV27
J gene: TRBJ1-1
CDR3 length: 12
CDR3 DNA: TGTGCCAGCAAGACAGGGAACACTGAAGCTTTCTTT
CDR3 protein: CASKTGNTEAFF